Below, 9 T cell receptor beta chains from the same sample are listed, as sequenced in a study of STAT5B mutations in CD4+ large granular lymphocyte leukemia. The data were produced by immunoSEQ multiplex PCR, yet TCRdb's version contains in-frame clones alone and is incomplete. The table has roughly 48,000 clones, 70% seen once. Sequenced input: CD4+ T cells from blood buffy coats. The receptors shown here come from a human donor in good health.

V usage is TRBV5-5 and J usage is TRBJ2-7; D unresolved. The CDR3 has 15 amino acids. The germline V gene has CDR1 SGHKS and CDR2 YYEKEE (reference sequence). The ends were cut back, 3 bases at V and 12 bases at J, with 25 bases in the middle. The CDR3 spells CASSSGSSATTRLYV. CDR3 coding DNA: TGTGCCAGCAGCTCCGGTTCATCTGCTACAACGAGGCTGTACGTC.

The chain is built from TRBV30 and TRBJ1-3; D gene uncertain. Trimming removed 0 bases from V and 10 bases from J, with 10 bases in between. Looked up from germline, CDR1 is GTSNPN and CDR2 is SVGIG (reference sequence). The CDR3 runs to 12 residues. The CDR3 sequence: CAWSVGMGTIYF. CDR3 sequence (DNA): TGTGCCTGGAGTGTAGGAATGGGGACCATATATTTT.

The rearrangement links TRBV27 to TRBJ2-7; no reliable D call. Per the germline V gene, CDR1 is MNHEY and CDR2 is SMNVEV (reference sequence). Deletions cut 2 bases from V and 2 bases from J, with 7 bases between. CDR3 size: 13 residues. The CDR3 reads CASSLGRTYEQYF. The DNA for the CDR3 is TGTGCCAGCAGTTTAGGACGGACCTACGAGCAGTACTTC.

The DNA for the CDR3 is TGTGCCAGCAGCTTATGGGGAGGTTACGAGCAGTACTTC. This codes for CASSLWGGYEQYF. The gene calls are TRBV7-9 and TRBJ2-7, with TRBD2 as a possible D gene (6 bases). V lost 2 bases and J lost 4, with 9 bases in between. The CDR3 has 13 amino acids. In germline, CDR1 is SEHNR, CDR2 FQNEAQ (reference sequence).

This clone showed up just a few times. The chain employs TRBV9 and TRBJ1-4, with unresolved D. CDR3 size: 14 residues. Trimming left V 4 bases short and J 3 bases short, with 10 bases between. CDR1 SGDLS and CDR2 YYNGEE come from the germline V gene. The CDR3 region has the DNA TGTGCCAGCAGCCCCCAGTGGGCTAATGAAAAACTGTTTTTT. Its protein product is CASSPQWANEKLFF.

This chain joins TRBV5-1 and TRBJ1-1; 7 nucleotides match TRBD1. J was trimmed by 11 bases and V by 4 bases; bases with no gene match: 11. This CDR3 contains 13 residues. CDR1 SGHRS and CDR2 YFSETQ come from the germline V gene. CDR3 loop: CASSLQGFDRAFF. CDR3 bases: TGCGCCAGCAGCCTACAGGGGTTCGACAGGGCTTTCTTT.

The CDR3 DNA reads TGCGCCAGCAGCCCCGGGACAGGGGGCTTGGGCTACACCTTC. Encoded protein: CASSPGTGGLGYTF. This sequence joins TRBV5-1 and TRBJ1-2, with TRBD1 matching over 12 bases. Trimming removed 4 bases from V and 8 bases from J; junction bases left unmatched: 6. This CDR3 spans 14 amino acids. From germline, CDR1 is SGHRS and CDR2 YFSETQ. Based on the CDR3 plus reference TRBV5-1 and TRBJ1-2, the full variable domain is KAGVTQTPRYLIKTRGQQVTLSCSPISGHRSVSWYQQTPGQGLQFLFEYFSETQRNKGNFPGRFSGRQFSNSRSEMNVSTLELGDSALYLCASSPGTGGLGYTFGSGTRLTVV.

The CDR3 nucleotides read TGTGCCAGCTCCCGGGGGGGAGAGGAGACCCAGTACTTC. This gives the protein CASSRGGEETQYF. J is TRBJ2-5 and V is TRBV18; 8 nucleotides agree with TRBD2. The germline V gene has CDR1 KGHSH and CDR2 LQKENI. This CDR3 region has 13 residues. The junction had 5 bases not matched to a gene; V was cut back by 6 bases and J by 5 bases.

Only a few counts were recorded for this clone. This chain joins TRBV19 and TRBJ1-1; TRBD1 agrees at 7 bases. The CDR3 is made up of 14 amino acids. Germline V CDR1 and CDR2: LNHDA, SQIVND (reference sequence). V was clipped by 2 bases and J by 1 base; unmatched bases: 1. CDR3 protein: CASSITGANTEAFF. The DNA of the CDR3 is TGTGCCAGTAGTATAACAGGGGCGAACACTGAAGCTTTCTTT. The variable domain in full, with the rest retrieved from reference TRBV19 and TRBJ1-1, is DGGITQSPKYLFRKEGQNVTLSCEQNLNHDAMYWYRQDPGQGLRLIYYSQIVNDFQKGDIAEGYSVSREKKESFPLTVTSAQKNPTAFYLCASSITGANTEAFFGQGTRLTVV.